Listed below are T cell receptor beta chains from one sample, sequenced in a study of a mutant IDH1 vaccine in newly diagnosed glioma. These receptors' targets are unknown. Generated by immunoSEQ multiplex PCR, the TCRdb table keeps only in-frame clones and is missing some. This sample has some 130,000 clones, with about four fifths found just once. The material sequenced was PBMCs, taken from a glioma patient whose treatment included an IDH1 peptide vaccine. The receptors shown here come from a man between 35 and 55 years old with glioma. Both conserved end residues are part of each CDR3. Fields, in order: V gene, clone size, D gene, J gene, CDR3 DNA, CDR3 protein. The D gene is left open where the match is weak. Expanded clones get a size class; other rows say once, few or many, or leave the size out.

V gene: TRBV2; clone size: NA; D gene: NA; J gene: TRBJ1-2; CDR3 DNA: TGTGCCAGCACGTCAGGGGTCTATGGCTACACCTTC; CDR3 protein: CASTSGVYGYTF
V gene: TRBV11-2; clone size: NA; D gene: NA; J gene: TRBJ2-3; CDR3 DNA: TGTGCCAGCAGCTTAGACAGGGGCACAGATACGCAGTATTTT; CDR3 protein: CASSLDRGTDTQYF
V gene: TRBV7-3; clone size: once; D gene: NA; J gene: TRBJ2-3; CDR3 DNA: TGTGCCAGCAGCTTAAATCAGGGAGATACGCAGTATTTT; CDR3 protein: CASSLNQGDTQYF
V gene: TRBV19; clone size: NA; D gene: NA; J gene: TRBJ1-4; CDR3 DNA: TGTGCCAGTAGTCCACTACAGGAAAAACTGTTTTTT; CDR3 protein: CASSPLQEKLFF
V gene: TRBV11-3; clone size: NA; D gene: NA; J gene: TRBJ2-2; CDR3 DNA: TGTGCCAGCAGCTTAAAGGTGCGGGGCGAGTTGCACCCCGGGGAGCTGTTTTTT; CDR3 protein: CASSLKVRGELHPGELFF
V gene: TRBV11-3; clone size: NA; D gene: TRBD1; J gene: TRBJ2-2; CDR3 DNA: TGTGCCAGCAGCTTAGCCAGGGGGCAGACCGGGGAGCTGTTTTTT; CDR3 protein: CASSLARGQTGELFF
V gene: TRBV5-4; clone size: NA; D gene: TRBD2; J gene: TRBJ2-2; CDR3 DNA: TGTGCCAGCAGCCATCTAGCGGGAGGCGGGGAGCTGTTTTTT; CDR3 protein: CASSHLAGGGELFF
V gene: TRBV25-1; clone size: NA; D gene: NA; J gene: TRBJ2-2; CDR3 DNA: TGTGCCAGCAGTGAGGCCAGGGGCGCGAACACCGGGGAGCTGTTTTTT; CDR3 protein: CASSEARGANTGELFF
V gene: TRBV9; clone size: NA; D gene: NA; J gene: TRBJ2-1; CDR3 DNA: TGTGCCAGCGGGGACGGGGCCTCCTACAATGAGCAGTTCTTC; CDR3 protein: CASGDGASYNEQFF
V gene: TRBV25-1; clone size: many; D gene: NA; J gene: TRBJ1-1; CDR3 DNA: TGTGCCAGCAGTGAATATCTCCTGGGGAACACTGAAGCTTTCTTT; CDR3 protein: CASSEYLLGNTEAFF
V gene: TRBV7-7; clone size: NA; D gene: NA; J gene: TRBJ2-2; CDR3 DNA: TGTGCTAGCAGCTTAGGGCAGGGGACCGGGGAGCTGTTTTTT; CDR3 protein: CASSLGQGTGELFF
V gene: TRBV11-2; clone size: NA; D gene: NA; J gene: TRBJ1-1; CDR3 DNA: TGTGCCAGCAGCTTGGGGACGGGAGCTTTCTTT; CDR3 protein: CASSLGTGAFF
V gene: TRBV7-2; clone size: NA; D gene: NA; J gene: TRBJ2-3; CDR3 DNA: TGTGCCAGCAGCTTCAGCGGCACAGATACGCAGTATTTT; CDR3 protein: CASSFSGTDTQYF
V gene: TRBV25-1; clone size: NA; D gene: TRBD2; J gene: TRBJ2-7; CDR3 DNA: TGTGCCAGCAGTGCTAGCGGGAGTCAAGAGCAGTACTTC; CDR3 protein: CASSASGSQEQYF
V gene: TRBV6-5; clone size: once; D gene: NA; J gene: TRBJ2-5; CDR3 DNA: TGTGCCAGCAGCCGACAAGAGACCCAGTACTTC; CDR3 protein: CASSRQETQYF
V gene: TRBV4-2; clone size: NA; D gene: NA; J gene: TRBJ2-3; CDR3 DNA: TGTGCCAGCAGCCAATCAACAGATACGCAGTATTTT; CDR3 protein: CASSQSTDTQYF
V gene: TRBV7-2; clone size: NA; D gene: TRBD2; J gene: TRBJ2-3; CDR3 DNA: TGTGCCAGCAGCTGGGGACTAGCGGGAGCTAGCACAGATACGCAGTATTTT; CDR3 protein: CASSWGLAGASTDTQYF
V gene: TRBV19; clone size: NA; D gene: NA; J gene: TRBJ1-2; CDR3 DNA: TGTGCCAGTAGTCGCGCCTTAGTGGACTTTGGGCCCAACTATGGCTACACCTTC; CDR3 protein: CASSRALVDFGPNYGYTF
V gene: TRBV7-8; clone size: NA; D gene: TRBD2; J gene: TRBJ2-5; CDR3 DNA: TGTGCCAGCAGCCGAGGGAGGACTAGCGGGGGCCGGGAGACCCAGTACTTC; CDR3 protein: CASSRGRTSGGRETQYF